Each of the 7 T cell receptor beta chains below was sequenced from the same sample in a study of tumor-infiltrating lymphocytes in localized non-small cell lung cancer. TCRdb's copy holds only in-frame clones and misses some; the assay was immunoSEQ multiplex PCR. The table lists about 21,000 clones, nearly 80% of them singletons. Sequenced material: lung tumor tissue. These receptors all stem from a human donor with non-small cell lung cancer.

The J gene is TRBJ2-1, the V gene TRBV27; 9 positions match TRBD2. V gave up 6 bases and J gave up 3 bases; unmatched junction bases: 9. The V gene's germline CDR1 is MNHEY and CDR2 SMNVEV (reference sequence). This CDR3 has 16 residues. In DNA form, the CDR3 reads TGTGCCAGCAGCCGCGCGGGGCGGGAGGGCTACAATGAGCAGTTCTTC. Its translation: CASSRAGREGYNEQFF.

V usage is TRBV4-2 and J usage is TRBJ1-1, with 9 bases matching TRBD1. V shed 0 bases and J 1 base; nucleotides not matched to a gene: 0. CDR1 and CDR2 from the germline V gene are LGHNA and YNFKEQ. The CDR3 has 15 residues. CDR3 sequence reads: CASSQEDRGNTEAFF. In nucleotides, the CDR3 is TGTGCCAGCAGCCAAGAGGACAGGGGGAACACTGAAGCTTTCTTT.

As DNA, the CDR3 is TGCGCCAGCAGCTTGGAACCCCTGTACTCCTACGAGCAGTACTTC. Amino acids: CASSLEPLYSYEQYF. This sequence joins TRBV5-1 and TRBJ2-7; D gene ambiguous. CDR3 size: 15 residues. Trimming pared 0 bases from V and 0 bases from J, leaving 10 bases between. CDR1 is SGHRS and CDR2 is YFSETQ in the germline V gene.

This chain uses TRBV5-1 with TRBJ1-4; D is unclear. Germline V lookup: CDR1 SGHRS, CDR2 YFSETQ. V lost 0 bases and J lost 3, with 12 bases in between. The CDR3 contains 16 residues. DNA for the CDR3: TGCGCCAGCAGCTTGGTGGGCACAGTTGCTAATGAAAAACTGTTTTTT. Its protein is CASSLVGTVANEKLFF.

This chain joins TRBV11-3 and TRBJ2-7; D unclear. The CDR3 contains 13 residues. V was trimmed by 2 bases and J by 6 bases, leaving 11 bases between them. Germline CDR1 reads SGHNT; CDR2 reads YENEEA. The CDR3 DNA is TGTGCCAGCAGCTTATACTCCGGTCGCGAGCAGTACTTC. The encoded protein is CASSLYSGREQYF.

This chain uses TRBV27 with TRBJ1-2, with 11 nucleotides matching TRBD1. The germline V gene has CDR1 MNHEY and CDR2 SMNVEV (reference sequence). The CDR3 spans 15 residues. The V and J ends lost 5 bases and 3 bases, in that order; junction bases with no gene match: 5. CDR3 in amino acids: CASSPRTGGDYGYTF. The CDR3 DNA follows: TGTGCCAGCAGTCCCCGGACAGGGGGCGACTATGGCTACACCTTC.

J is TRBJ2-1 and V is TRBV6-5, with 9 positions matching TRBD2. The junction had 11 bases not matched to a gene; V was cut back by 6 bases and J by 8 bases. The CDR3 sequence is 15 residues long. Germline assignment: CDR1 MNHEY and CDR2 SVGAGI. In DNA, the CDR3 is TGTGCCAGCAGACGTCTAGCGGGATTGTTCGATGAGCAGTTCTTC. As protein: CASRRLAGLFDEQFF.